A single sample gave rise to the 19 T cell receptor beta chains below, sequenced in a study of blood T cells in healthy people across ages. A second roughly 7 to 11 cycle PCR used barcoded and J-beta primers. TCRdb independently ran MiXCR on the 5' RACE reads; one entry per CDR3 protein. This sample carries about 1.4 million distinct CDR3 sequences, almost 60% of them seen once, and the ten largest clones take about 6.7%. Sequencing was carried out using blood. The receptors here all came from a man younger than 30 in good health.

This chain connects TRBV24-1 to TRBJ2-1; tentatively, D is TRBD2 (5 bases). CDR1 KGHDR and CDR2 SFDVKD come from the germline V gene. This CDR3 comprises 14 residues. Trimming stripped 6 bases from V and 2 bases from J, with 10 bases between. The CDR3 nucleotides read TGTGCCACCAGTTTAGGAGGACCCTACAATGAGCAGTTCTTC. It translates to CATSLGGPYNEQFF.

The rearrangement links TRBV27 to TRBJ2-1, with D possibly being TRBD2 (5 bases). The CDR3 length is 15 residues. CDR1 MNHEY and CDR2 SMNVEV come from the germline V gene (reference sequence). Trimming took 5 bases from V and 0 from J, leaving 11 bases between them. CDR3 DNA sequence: TGTGCCAGCAGTCTACTAGTGAGCTCCTACAATGAGCAGTTCTTC. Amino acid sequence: CASSLLVSSYNEQFF.

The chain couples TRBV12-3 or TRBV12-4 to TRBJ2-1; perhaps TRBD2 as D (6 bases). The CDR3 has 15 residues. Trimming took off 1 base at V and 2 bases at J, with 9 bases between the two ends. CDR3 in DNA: TGTGCCAGCAGTTTAGGGGGGGAGGCCTACAATGAGCAGTTCTTC. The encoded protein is CASSLGGEAYNEQFF.

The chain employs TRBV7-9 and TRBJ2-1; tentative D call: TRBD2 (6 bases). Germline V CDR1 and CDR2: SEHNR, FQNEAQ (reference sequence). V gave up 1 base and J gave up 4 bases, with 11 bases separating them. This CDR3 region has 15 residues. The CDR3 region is CASSLVEGLYNEQFF. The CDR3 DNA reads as TGTGCCAGCAGCTTAGTGGAGGGCCTTTACAATGAGCAGTTCTTC.

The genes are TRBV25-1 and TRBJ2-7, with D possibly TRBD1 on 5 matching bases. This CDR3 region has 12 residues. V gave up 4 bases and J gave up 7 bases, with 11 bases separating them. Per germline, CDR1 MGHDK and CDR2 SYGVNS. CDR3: CASSVGELEQYF. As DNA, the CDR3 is TGTGCCAGCAGTGTAGGGGAACTTGAGCAGTACTTC.

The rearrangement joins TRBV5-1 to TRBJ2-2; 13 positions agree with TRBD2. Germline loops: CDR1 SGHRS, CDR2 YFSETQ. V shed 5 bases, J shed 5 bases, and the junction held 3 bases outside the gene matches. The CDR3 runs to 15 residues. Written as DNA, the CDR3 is TGCGCCAGCAGGACTAGCGGGAGGCGGACCGGGGAGCTGTTTTTT. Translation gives CASRTSGRRTGELFF.

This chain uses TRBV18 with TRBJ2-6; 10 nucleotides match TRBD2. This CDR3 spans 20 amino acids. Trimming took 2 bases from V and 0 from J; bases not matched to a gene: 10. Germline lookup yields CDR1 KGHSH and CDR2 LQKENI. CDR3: CASSPSTSGFTFSGANVLTF. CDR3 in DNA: TGTGCCAGCTCACCATCGACTAGCGGGTTCACGTTCTCTGGGGCCAACGTCCTGACTTTC.

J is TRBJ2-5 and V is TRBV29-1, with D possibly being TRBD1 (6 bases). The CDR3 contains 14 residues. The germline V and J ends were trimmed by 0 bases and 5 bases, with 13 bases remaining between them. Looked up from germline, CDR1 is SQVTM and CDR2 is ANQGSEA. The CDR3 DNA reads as TGCAGCGTTGAAGATCAGGCAGGGGTGGAGACCCAGTACTTC. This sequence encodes CSVEDQAGVETQYF.

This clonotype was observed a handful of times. Here the CDR3 reads CSVVPLMQGAAYNEQFF. The DNA for the CDR3 is TGCAGCGTTGTTCCCCTCATGCAGGGGGCGGCCTACAATGAGCAGTTCTTC. The V gene is TRBV29-1, the J gene TRBJ2-1, with 8 bases fitting TRBD1. Germline-derived CDR1 and CDR2 are SQVTM and ANQGSEA. This CDR3 spans 17 amino acids. V dropped 4 bases and J dropped 2; count of bases not matched to a gene: 13.

The CDR3 region is CASSIQLAGEGDTQYF. DNA of the CDR3: TGCGCCAGCAGCATACAACTAGCGGGAGAAGGTGATACGCAGTATTTT. The rearrangement links TRBV5-1 to TRBJ2-3, with 11 bases fitting TRBD2. The CDR3 length is 16 residues. Germline CDR1 is SGHRS and CDR2 is YFSETQ. Losses at the gene ends were 4 bases for V and 6 bases for J; bases not matched to a gene: 10.

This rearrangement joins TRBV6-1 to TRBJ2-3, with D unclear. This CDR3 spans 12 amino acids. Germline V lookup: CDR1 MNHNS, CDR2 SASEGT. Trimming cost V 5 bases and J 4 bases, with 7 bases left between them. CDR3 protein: CASSKVADTQYF. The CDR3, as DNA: TGTGCCAGCAGTAAAGTGGCAGATACGCAGTATTTT.

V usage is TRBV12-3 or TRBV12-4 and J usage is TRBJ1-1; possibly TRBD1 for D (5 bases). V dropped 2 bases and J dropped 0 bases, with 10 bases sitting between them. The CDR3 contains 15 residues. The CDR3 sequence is CASSLILTVNTEAFF. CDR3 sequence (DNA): TGTGCCAGCAGTTTAATTTTGACAGTGAACACTGAAGCTTTCTTT.

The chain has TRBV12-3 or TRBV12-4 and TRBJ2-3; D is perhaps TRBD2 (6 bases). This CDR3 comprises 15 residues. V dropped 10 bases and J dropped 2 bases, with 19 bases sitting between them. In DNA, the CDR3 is TGTGCCAAAGACAGAGCGGGCTCCTACACAGATACGCAGTATTTT. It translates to CAKDRAGSYTDTQYF.

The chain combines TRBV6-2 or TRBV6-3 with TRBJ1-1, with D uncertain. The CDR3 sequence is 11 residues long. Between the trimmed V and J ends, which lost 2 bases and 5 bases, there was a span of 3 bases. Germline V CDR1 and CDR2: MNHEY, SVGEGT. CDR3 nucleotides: TGTGCCAGCAGTTACGTAACTGAAGCTTTCTTT. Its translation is CASSYVTEAFF.

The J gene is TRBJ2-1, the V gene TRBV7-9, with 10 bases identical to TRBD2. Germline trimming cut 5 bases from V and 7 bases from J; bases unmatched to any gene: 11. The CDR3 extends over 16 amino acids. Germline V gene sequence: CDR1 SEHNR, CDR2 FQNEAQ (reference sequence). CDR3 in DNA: TGTGCCAGCAGCCCTAGCGGGAGAACCGGGAGGAATGAGCAGTTCTTC. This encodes CASSPSGRTGRNEQFF. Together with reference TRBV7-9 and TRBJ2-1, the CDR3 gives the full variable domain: DTGVSQNPRHKITKRGQNVTFRCDPISEHNRLYWYRQTLGQGPEFLTYFQNEAQLEKSRLLSDRFSAERPKGSFSTLEIQRTEQGDSAMYLCASSPSGRTGRNEQFFGPGTRLTVL.

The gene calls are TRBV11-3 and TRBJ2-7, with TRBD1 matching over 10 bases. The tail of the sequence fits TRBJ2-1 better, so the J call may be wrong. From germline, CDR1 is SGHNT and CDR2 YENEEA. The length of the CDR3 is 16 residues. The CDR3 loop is CASSPSGQGLNNEQFF. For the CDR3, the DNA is TGTGCCAGCAGCCCGTCGGGACAGGGGTTAAATAATGAGCAGTTCTTC.

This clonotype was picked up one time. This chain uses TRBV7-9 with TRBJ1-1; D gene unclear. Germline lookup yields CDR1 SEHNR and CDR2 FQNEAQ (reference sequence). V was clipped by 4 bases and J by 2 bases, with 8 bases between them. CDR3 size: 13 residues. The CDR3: CASSSAFNTEAFF. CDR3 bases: TGTGCCAGCAGCTCCGCATTTAACACTGAAGCTTTCTTT.

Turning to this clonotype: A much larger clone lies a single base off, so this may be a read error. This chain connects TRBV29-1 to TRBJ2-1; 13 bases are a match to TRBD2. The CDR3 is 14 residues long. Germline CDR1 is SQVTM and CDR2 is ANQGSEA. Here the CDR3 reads CSIEGLAGVNEQFF. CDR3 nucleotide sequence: TGCAGCATTGAAGGACTAGCGGGAGTCAATGAGCAGTTCTTC.

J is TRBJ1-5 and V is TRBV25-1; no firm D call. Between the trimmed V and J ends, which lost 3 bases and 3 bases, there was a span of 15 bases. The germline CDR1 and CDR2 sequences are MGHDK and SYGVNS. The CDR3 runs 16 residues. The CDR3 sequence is CASSDSDGGLNQPQHF. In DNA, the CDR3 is TGTGCCAGCAGTGATTCAGACGGAGGTCTCAATCAGCCCCAGCATTTT.